Following are 27 T cell receptor beta chains from one sample sequenced in a study of OX40 agonist ivuxolimab in advanced cancers. The data were produced by immunoSEQ multiplex PCR, yet TCRdb's version contains in-frame clones alone and is incomplete. The table lists approximately 58,000 clones, approximately 75% of them singletons. The source was CD4+ or CD8+ T cells sorted from blood, collected in a trial of the OX40 agonist ivuxolimab. The receptors were gathered from an adult with an advanced solid tumor such as melanoma, head and neck, liver or kidney cancer.

The chain recombines TRBV5-1 with TRBJ2-2; tentatively, D is TRBD1 (7 bases). Germline CDR1 SGHRS, CDR2 YFSETQ. V lost 5 bases to trimming and J lost 5 bases, with 16 bases between them. This CDR3 spans 15 amino acids. The CDR3 reads CASRLAGTETGELFF. The DNA of the CDR3 is TGCGCCAGCAGACTAGCCGGGACAGAAACCGGGGAGCTGTTTTTT. The variable domain in full, completed from reference TRBV5-1 and TRBJ2-2, reads KAGVTQTPRYLIKTRGQQVTLSCSPISGHRSVSWYQQTPGQGLQFLFEYFSETQRNKGNFPGRFSGRQFSNSRSEMNVSTLELGDSALYLCASRLAGTETGELFFGEGSRLTVL.

V gene TRBV19 combines with J gene TRBJ1-1, with TRBD1 as a possible D gene (5 bases). The CDR3 contains 13 residues. Per germline, CDR1 LNHDA and CDR2 SQIVND (reference sequence). Trimming left V 3 bases short and J 2 bases short, with 7 bases between. In DNA form, the CDR3 reads TGTGCCAGTAGTATCAGGGTCAACACTGAAGCTTTCTTT. Its translation: CASSIRVNTEAFF.

This sequence joins TRBV6-6 and TRBJ2-5, with D perhaps given as TRBD1 or TRBD2 (6 bases each). Trimming pared 2 bases from V and 5 bases from J, leaving 9 bases between. The germline V gene has CDR1 MNHNY and CDR2 SVGAGI (reference sequence). The CDR3 is made up of 13 amino acids. CDR3 coding DNA: TGTGCCAGCAGTTACACAGGGAGGGAGACCCAGTACTTC. As protein: CASSYTGRETQYF.

V and J are TRBV5-4 and TRBJ2-2; D unclear. The germline gives CDR1 SGHNT, CDR2 YYREEE (reference sequence). The CDR3 runs 15 residues. Trimming pared 3 bases from V and 0 bases from J, leaving 9 bases between. This chain's CDR3 is CASSYTTANTGELFF. DNA of the CDR3: TGTGCCAGCAGCTATACTACAGCGAACACCGGGGAGCTGTTTTTT.

This clone occurred a few times. The same CDR3 is also encoded by other DNA sequences in this sample. The rearrangement uses TRBV6-6 and TRBJ2-5, with D unresolved. V was shortened by 5 bases and J by 2 bases, with 3 bases between the two germline ends. Germline V gene lookup returns CDR1 MNHNY and CDR2 SVGAGI (reference sequence). There are 11 residues in the CDR3. CDR3 sequence reads: CASSPQETQYF. For the CDR3, the DNA is TGTGCCAGCAGTCCACAAGAGACCCAGTACTTC.

This chain links TRBV29-1 with TRBJ2-7; the match to TRBD1 covers 8 bases. V was pared by 4 bases and J by 4 bases, with 6 bases of the junction left unmatched. The CDR3 is made up of 13 amino acids. Per the germline V gene, CDR1 is SQVTM and CDR2 is ANQGSEA. DNA of the CDR3: TGCAGCGTTGCTGCCGGACAGGGTTACGAGCAGTACTTC. Amino acid sequence: CSVAAGQGYEQYF.

The chain is built from TRBV18 and TRBJ2-3; D is undetermined. V lost 4 bases, J lost 6 bases, and 8 bases lay in between. The CDR3 is 12 amino acids. The germline CDR1 and CDR2 sequences are KGHSH and LQKENI. The CDR3 reads CASSLQADTQYF. For the CDR3, the DNA is TGTGCCAGCTCACTGCAAGCCGATACGCAGTATTTT. Drawing the rest from reference TRBV18 and TRBJ2-3, the complete variable domain is NAGVMQNPRHLVRRRGQEARLRCSPMKGHSHVYWYRQLPEEGLKFMVYLQKENIIDESGMPKERFSAEFPKEGPSILRIQQVVRGDSAAYFCASSLQADTQYFGPGTRLTVL.

The chain recombines TRBV27 with TRBJ1-6; no clear D gene. Germline CDR1 reads MNHEY; CDR2 reads SMNVEV (reference sequence). V lost 3 bases and J lost 4, with 16 bases in between. The CDR3 has 17 residues. CDR3 coding DNA: TGTGCCAGCAGTTTTTGGTCTCAGGTTCGGTATAATTCACCCCTCCACTTT. Its protein product is CASSFWSQVRYNSPLHF.

This clone was picked up a small number of times. This rearrangement joins TRBV11-1 to TRBJ1-1; the D is unclear. Germline values: CDR1 SGHAT, CDR2 FQDESV (reference sequence). This CDR3 comprises 14 residues. Between the trimmed V and J ends, which lost 3 bases and 5 bases, there was a span of 13 bases. CDR3: CASSFRREKTEAFF. The CDR3 region has the DNA TGTGCCAGCAGCTTTCGTAGGGAAAAAACTGAAGCTTTCTTT.

The V gene is TRBV19, the J gene TRBJ1-1; D is undetermined. The CDR3 loop spans 15 amino acids. Trimming removed 6 bases at V and 2 bases at J, with 16 bases between. Germline V gene lookup returns CDR1 LNHDA and CDR2 SQIVND (reference sequence). The CDR3 is CASRVSSQPNTEAFF. The CDR3, as DNA: TGTGCCAGTAGAGTGTCTAGCCAGCCTAACACTGAAGCTTTCTTT.

This clone was observed a few times. The chain links TRBV18 to TRBJ2-7; TRBD1 matches 7 bases. The V gene end was trimmed by 6 bases and the J gene end by 3 bases; junction bases not matched to a gene: 8. Germline V lookup: CDR1 KGHSH, CDR2 LQKENI. The CDR3 loop spans 14 amino acids. Written as DNA, the CDR3 is TGTGCCAGCTCGTCAAGTTGGGACAGCTACGAGCAGTACTTC. Its protein is CASSSSWDSYEQYF. The entire variable domain, with the rest obtained from reference TRBV18 and TRBJ2-7, is as follows: NAGVMQNPRHLVRRRGQEARLRCSPMKGHSHVYWYRQLPEEGLKFMVYLQKENIIDESGMPKERFSAEFPKEGPSILRIQQVVRGDSAAYFCASSSSWDSYEQYFGPGTRLTVT.

This chain joins TRBV6-5 and TRBJ1-5; weak D call: TRBD1 (6 bases). The V gene's germline CDR1 is MNHEY and CDR2 SVGAGI. Trimming left V 8 bases short and J 1 base short, with 12 bases between. The length of the CDR3 is 14 residues. This CDR3 reads CASSGGVSNQPQHF. DNA of the CDR3: TGTGCCAGCTCGGGGGGCGTCAGCAATCAGCCCCAGCATTTT.

The chain combines TRBV4-2 with TRBJ2-5; TRBD2 aligns across 8 bases. The CDR3 runs to 15 residues. J lost 5 bases, V lost 3 bases, and 8 bases had no gene match. Germline V lookup: CDR1 LGHNA, CDR2 YNFKEQ. CDR3 bases: TGTGCCAGCAGCCAGGATGGGACTAGTCGGGAGACCCAGTACTTC. Protein sequence: CASSQDGTSRETQYF.

As regards this clone: The sample holds other DNA sequences that translate to the same CDR3. The V gene is TRBV19, the J gene TRBJ1-2; D might be TRBD1 (5 bases). The CDR3 runs to 13 residues. From germline, CDR1 is LNHDA and CDR2 SQIVND (reference sequence). Trimming cost V 7 bases and J 2 bases, with 11 bases left between them. The CDR3 sequence: CASKAGGNYGYTF. The CDR3 DNA follows: TGTGCCAGTAAAGCGGGGGGGAACTATGGCTACACCTTC.

V gene TRBV23-1 combines with J gene TRBJ1-2; a weak D match, TRBD1 (5 bases). TRBV23-1 is an ORF; its function is uncertain. The length of the CDR3 is 17 residues. Trimming took 0 bases from V and 2 from J, leaving 16 bases between them. CDR3 in DNA: TGCGCCAGCAGTCAATCGATCAATACAGGCCCGAACTATGGCTACACCTTC. It encodes CASSQSINTGPNYGYTF.

The chain links TRBV27 to TRBJ1-2; the D is unclear. V was cut by 4 bases and J by 6 bases, with 15 bases left in between. The CDR3 extends over 14 amino acids. CDR1 and CDR2 from the germline V gene are MNHEY and SMNVEV (reference sequence). The CDR3 bases are TGTGCCAGCAGTTCCTCCGGGATACGGCATGGCTACACCTTC. Residues: CASSSSGIRHGYTF.

The genes are TRBV19 and TRBJ2-1, with TRBD2 matching 8 bases. Germline-derived CDR1 and CDR2 are LNHDA and SQIVND (reference sequence). This CDR3 spans 14 amino acids. With 3 bases clipped from V and 7 bases from J, the junction kept 5 bases outside the gene matches. In DNA form, the CDR3 reads TGTGCCAGTAGTATCCGGGGGGGGAGTAATGAGCAGTTCTTC. Translated, it gives CASSIRGGSNEQFF.

J is TRBJ2-5 and V is TRBV7-2, with D tentatively TRBD1 or TRBD2 (7 bases each). The V gene's germline CDR1 is SGHTA and CDR2 FQGNSA. Trimming removed 6 bases at V and 4 bases at J, with 15 bases between. The CDR3 totals 14 residues. CDR3: CASRPRGTTETQYF. CDR3 sequence (DNA): TGTGCCAGCAGACCCAGGGGGACTACAGAGACCCAGTACTTC.

The chain is built from TRBV27 and TRBJ2-3, with TRBD2 matching over 9 bases. V lost 6 bases to trimming and J lost 3 bases; unmatched junction nucleotides: 1. Looked up from germline, CDR1 is MNHEY and CDR2 is SMNVEV (reference sequence). The CDR3 is 13 amino acids. In DNA, the CDR3 is TGTGCCAGCAGAAGCGGGGGGACAGATACGCAGTATTTT. Residues: CASRSGGTDTQYF.

This chain joins TRBV28 and TRBJ1-2, with D unclear. The CDR3 loop spans 11 amino acids. Germline assignment: CDR1 MDHEN and CDR2 SYDVKM. The ends were cut back, 8 bases at V and 9 bases at J, with 13 bases in the middle. The CDR3 loop reads CASANGWSYTF. In DNA form, the CDR3 reads TGTGCCAGCGCGAACGGCTGGAGCTACACCTTC.

The genes are TRBV28 and TRBJ1-2; tentative D call: TRBD1 (6 bases). Germline CDR1 MDHEN, CDR2 SYDVKM. The CDR3 extends over 14 amino acids. V was cut by 6 bases and J by 3 bases, with 14 bases left in between. This chain's CDR3 is CASRYTGSDYGYTF. The CDR3 DNA is TGTGCCAGCAGGTATACAGGGTCGGACTATGGCTACACCTTC.

The rearrangement uses TRBV7-2 and TRBJ2-3; a possible D gene is TRBD2 (6 bases). The CDR3 consists of 18 residues. Per germline, CDR1 SGHTA and CDR2 FQGNSA. V lost 0 bases and J 4 bases, leaving 20 bases between the germline ends. The CDR3 is CASSLASLRGWDADTQYF. CDR3 in DNA: TGTGCCAGCAGCTTAGCTTCTCTGCGGGGTTGGGATGCAGATACGCAGTATTTT.

The J gene is TRBJ1-1, the V gene TRBV5-5; D unresolved. This CDR3 is 14 amino acids long. Germline loops: CDR1 SGHKS, CDR2 YYEKEE (reference sequence). With 4 bases removed from V and 0 bases from J, the gap between germline ends came to 10 bases. CDR3 in DNA: TGTGCCAGCAGCCACGGACGGATGAACACTGAAGCTTTCTTT. Encoded protein: CASSHGRMNTEAFF.

The rearrangement uses TRBV6-1 and TRBJ1-6; D may be TRBD1 (6 bases). Deletions cut 2 bases from V and 8 bases from J, with 13 bases between. This CDR3 contains 15 residues. CDR1 is MNHNS and CDR2 is SASEGT in the germline V gene. The CDR3 region has the DNA TGTGCCAGCAGTGAACGCCCGACAGGTGATTCACCCCTCCACTTT. It yields the protein CASSERPTGDSPLHF.

In this sample, this clone turned up a few times. Other DNA sequences in this sample translate to the same CDR3. J is TRBJ1-5 and V is TRBV27; the D gene is possibly TRBD1 (6 bases). The V end lost 3 bases, the J end lost 2 bases, and 14 bases lay between the germline ends. CDR3 length: 16 residues. Germline CDR1 MNHEY, CDR2 SMNVEV (reference sequence). CDR3 nucleotide sequence: TGTGCCAGCAGTTTGCGGGGGGCGCGGGGCAATCAGCCCCAGCATTTT. Translating it yields CASSLRGARGNQPQHF.

The chain has TRBV6-5 and TRBJ2-5; 9 bases fit TRBD2. The CDR3 consists of 14 residues. The ends lost 2 bases at V and 5 bases at J; junction bases unmatched: 3. Germline CDR1 is MNHEY and CDR2 is SVGAGI. The CDR3 coding sequence is TGTGCCAGCAGTTACCAGCGGGGGGAGGAGACCCAGTACTTC. As protein: CASSYQRGEETQYF.

This clone appeared many times. This chain connects TRBV4-1 to TRBJ1-4; no definite D call. The V gene lost 2 bases and the J gene lost 10 bases, with 8 bases spanning the gap. The V gene's germline CDR1 is MGHRA and CDR2 YSYEKL. This CDR3 is built from 12 residues. CDR3 nucleotide sequence: TGCGCCAGCAGCCAACGAGGTGGAAAACTGTTTTTT. Translation gives CASSQRGGKLFF.